Listed here is a single T cell receptor (beta chain). Its antigen is unidentified. CDR1 is MNHEY, CDR2 SVGAGI, per germline. V dropped 6 bases and J dropped 15 bases, with 18 bases sitting between them. The CDR3 has 12 amino acids. Clones were sequenced by immunoSEQ multiplex PCR, and TCRdb holds only the in-frame ones, with some missing. In the table there are 15,000 to 20,000 clones, about 89% of which are singletons. The entry originates in a study of OX40 agonist ivuxolimab in advanced cancers. Findings and limits, study-wide: At 0.1 to 3.0 mg/kg and by week 6, clonal expansion occurred in CD4+ and CD8+ blood T cells. Among the least clonally expanded were partial responders at 0.1-3.0 mg/kg.

The chain is built from TRBV6-5 and TRBJ2-4; tentatively, D is TRBD1 or TRBD2 (5 bases each). The material was CD4+ or CD8+ T cells sorted from blood, obtained in a trial of the OX40 agonist ivuxolimab. The sequence was collected from an adult with an advanced solid tumor such as melanoma, head and neck, liver or kidney cancer. DNA for the CDR3: TGTGCCAGCAGCCTATCCGGGACCCCATGGTACTTC. It yields the protein CASSLSGTPWYF.